This T cell receptor (beta chain) originates from a study of T cell changes during pregnancy in multiple sclerosis. The length of the CDR3 is 14 residues. V was trimmed by 5 bases and J by 2 bases, leaving 13 bases between them. Germline V gene sequence: CDR1 SGHTA, CDR2 FQGNSA. Sequencing was performed with immunoSEQ multiplex PCR; in TCRdb, only in-frame clones are kept and a portion is missing. This table has tens of thousands of clones, 85% to 95% appearing once. The genes are TRBV7-2 and TRBJ2-7; D might be TRBD2 (6 bases). This clonotype was sampled from a female donor with multiple sclerosis, enrolled in a pregnancy study. The sequencing here drew on CD4+ T cells from peripheral blood mononuclear cells, taken in the third trimester of pregnancy. CDR3 amino acids: CASSPGLGTYEQYF. As DNA, the CDR3 is TGTGCCAGCAGCCCGGGACTCGGCACCTACGAGCAGTACTTC.